This TCR beta chain derives from a study of OX40 agonist ivuxolimab in advanced cancers. The overall study: Of mixed ages from about 23 to 79 and averaging about 65 years, the group was around 78% male.

Findings and limits, study-wide: Also present in some nonresponders was a low level of normalized T-cell clonal expansion. The study observed clonal expansion of CD4+ and CD8+ blood T cells by week 6 at 0.1 to 3.0 mg/kg. Determination of antigen specificity was not performed for the expanded peripheral T cells.

This CDR3 is 13 amino acids long. V was pared by 4 bases and J by 8 bases, with 14 bases between. Germline V gene sequence: CDR1 WSHSY, CDR2 SAAADI. Clones were read by immunoSEQ multiplex PCR, and TCRdb kept only the in-frame ones, dropping some. The table lists 30,000 to 35,000 clones, 85% to 95% of them singletons. As for this clone: Its target is unknown.

The TCR was taken from an adult with an advanced solid tumor such as melanoma, head and neck, liver or kidney cancer. The chain is built from TRBV10-2 and TRBJ1-2, with D uncertain. The source material was CD4+ or CD8+ T cells sorted from blood, sampled in a trial of the OX40 agonist ivuxolimab. Here the CDR3 DNA reads TGCGCCAGCAGTGGAGGAGGCCCTCTCGGCTACACCTTC. Protein product: CASSGGGPLGYTF.